This record concerns one T cell receptor beta chain sequence. The sample comes from a study of shared clonotypes between healthy human individuals. Some clones are missing from TCRdb's copy, which holds only in-frame ones; the method was immunoSEQ multiplex PCR. The table lists 2 million to 2.5 million clones, under 97% of them singletons, with 0.1% to 0.15% in the top ten. Trimming removed 3 bases from V and 4 bases from J, with 9 bases in between. CDR3 length: 13 residues. CDR1 and CDR2 from the germline V gene are KGHSH and LQKENI. Within Nashville, Tennessee resided all donors, each a Caucasian adult.

This receptor was taken from a man aged 18 to 35 in good health. Sequenced material: naive CD4+ T cells sorted from blood. The subset here: CD45RA+ positively selected. The chain uses TRBV18 and TRBJ2-5; D may be TRBD2 (6 bases). The DNA of the CDR3 is TGTGCCAGCTCACCGTGGCGGGGAGAGACCCAGTACTTC. Its protein is CASSPWRGETQYF.